This record looks at one T cell receptor beta chain sequence and its context. The sample belongs to a study of blood T cell repertoires in COVID-19. Study-wide background: There were acute and convalescent COVID-19 samples, and they came from the United States, Italy and Spain. Sample material is recorded as cDNA or gDNA derived from T cells, B-cell-depleted T cells, or PBMCs.

Germline V gives CDR1 MNHEY, CDR2 SVGAGI. The CDR3 length is 15 residues. Trimming removed 4 bases from V and 3 bases from J, with 15 bases in between. Some clones are missing from TCRdb's copy, which holds only in-frame ones; the method was immunoSEQ multiplex PCR. Of almost 85,000 clones in the sample, 85% to 90% were seen once. Enrolled through a virtual design, the participants were between 18 and 89 years of age and came from 24 US areas. Assignments of participants to cohorts depended upon their own reported clinical history. The chain carries TRBV6-5 and TRBJ1-1; tentative D call: TRBD1 (5 bases). The clonotype was recovered from a woman between 50 and 59 years old with acute COVID-19. The sample taken for sequencing was PBMCs or T cells enriched from blood (not recorded which). The CDR3 protein is CASSSLSRGDTEAFF. As DNA, the CDR3 is TGTGCCAGCAGTTCTTTAAGTAGGGGCGACACTGAAGCTTTCTTT.